The next 22 T cell receptor beta chains were all read from a single sample in a study of T cells in tuberculosis. Time point: new active TB diagnosis, blood taken before or within 7 days of starting treatment. The assay was immunoSEQ multiplex PCR, and TCRdb's table has in-frame clones only and misses some. The sample shows roughly 32,000 clones, 93% of them seen only once. Sequencing was performed on PBMCs, taken at tuberculosis diagnosis. Receptors originate from an adult with tuberculosis.

The V and J genes are TRBV5-1 and TRBJ1-1, with 11 bases aligning to TRBD1. Germline CDR1 and CDR2: SGHRS and YFSETQ. Losses at the gene ends were 4 bases for V and 3 bases for J; bases not matched to a gene: 5. CDR3 length: 15 residues. CDR3 DNA sequence: TGCGCCAGCAGCCCGGACAGGGGGCTGGACACTGAAGCTTTCTTT. This codes for CASSPDRGLDTEAFF.

This rearrangement joins TRBV12-5 to TRBJ2-6; 7 bases match TRBD2. Germline V gene lookup returns CDR1 LGHNT and CDR2 FRNRAP. This CDR3 spans 17 amino acids. Losses at the gene ends were 9 bases for V and 0 bases for J; bases not matched to a gene: 11. The CDR3 DNA is TGTGCTAGCCTAGGGAGGGGCGATAGCTCTGGGGCCAACGTCCTGACTTTC. Translating it yields CASLGRGDSSGANVLTF.

The gene calls are TRBV5-1 and TRBJ2-7; 9 bases are shared with TRBD1. In germline, CDR1 is SGHRS, CDR2 YFSETQ. CDR3 size: 14 residues. J was trimmed by 6 bases and V by 6 bases; bases with no gene match: 10. The DNA of the CDR3 is TGCGCCAGCACCACCGGACAGGGGTCGCTCGAGCAGTACTTC. Translation gives CASTTGQGSLEQYF.

This clone was seen only once. The rearrangement joins TRBV29-1 to TRBJ1-2; no clear D. Trimming shortened V by 7 bases and J by 3 bases, and 12 bases separated the two germline ends. Germline V gives CDR1 SQVTM, CDR2 ANQGSEA. This CDR3 is built from 12 residues. CDR3 in amino acids: CSGDLGDYGYTF. CDR3 nucleotides: TGCAGCGGCGACTTGGGTGACTATGGCTACACCTTC.

This sequence joins TRBV4-2 and TRBJ1-1, with D hard to call. V gave up 3 bases and J gave up 7 bases, with 18 bases separating them. This CDR3 is 15 amino acids long. Per germline, CDR1 LGHNA and CDR2 YNFKEQ. The CDR3 region is CASSHPGRGVIEAFF. The CDR3 nucleotides read TGTGCCAGCAGCCATCCCGGTCGGGGTGTCATTGAAGCTTTCTTT.

The rearrangement links TRBV7-9 to TRBJ2-3, with a tentative D call TRBD1 (5 bases). CDR1 SEHNR and CDR2 FQNEAQ come from the germline V gene (reference sequence). Trimming left V 2 bases short and J 6 bases short, with 15 bases between. The CDR3 sequence is 15 residues long. CDR3 sequence (DNA): TGTGCCAGCAGCTTACAGGGTGGTAATATCGATACGCAGTATTTT. Its translation: CASSLQGGNIDTQYF.

The V call is TRBV5-6, the J call TRBJ1-1; 7 bases fit TRBD1. Germline assignment: CDR1 SGHDT and CDR2 YYEEEE. V lost 4 bases to trimming and J lost 3 bases; unmatched junction nucleotides: 6. The CDR3 is made up of 14 amino acids. In DNA, the CDR3 is TGTGCCAGCAGCGTGCCTACAGGGGACACTGAAGCTTTCTTT. The encoded protein is CASSVPTGDTEAFF.

The V call is TRBV4-1, the J call TRBJ1-1; D remains unclear. In germline, CDR1 is MGHRA, CDR2 YSYEKL. The CDR3 totals 15 residues. V was pared by 1 base and J by 5 bases, with 14 bases between. This chain's CDR3 is CASSQGTHGGTEAFF. The DNA for the CDR3 is TGCGCCAGCAGCCAAGGCACCCACGGCGGAACTGAAGCTTTCTTT.

This rearrangement joins TRBV12-5 to TRBJ2-3; TRBD1 matches 9 bases. Germline V lookup: CDR1 LGHNT, CDR2 FRNRAP. The CDR3 has 14 residues. V was clipped by 5 bases and J by 3 bases; unmatched bases: 3. This chain's CDR3 is CASGPGQGTDTQYF. CDR3 sequence (DNA): TGTGCTAGTGGTCCGGGACAGGGAACAGATACGCAGTATTTT. Filled out from reference TRBV12-5 and TRBJ2-3, the complete variable domain reads DARVTQTPRHKVTEMGQEVTMRCQPILGHNTVFWYRQTMMQGLELLAYFRNRAPLDDSGMPKDRFSAEMPDATLATLKIQPSEPRDSAVYFCASGPGQGTDTQYFGPGTRLTVL.

V usage is TRBV6-1 and J usage is TRBJ2-7; TRBD1 is a possible D gene (5 bases). Trimming took 2 bases from V and 2 from J, leaving 10 bases between them. The CDR3 covers 14 residues. Per germline, CDR1 MNHNS and CDR2 SASEGT. In nucleotides, the CDR3 is TGTGCCAGCAGTGAAAACCTGGGGCCCTACGAGCAGTACTTC. It encodes CASSENLGPYEQYF.

The chain couples TRBV30 to TRBJ1-6; TRBD1 matches 7 bases. The CDR3 runs to 14 residues. Trimming at V came to 0 bases and at J to 7 bases, leaving 3 bases not matched to a gene. CDR1 and CDR2 (germline): GTSNPN, SVGIG (reference sequence). CDR3 DNA: TGTGCCTGGAGTGTGGGACAGCCGAATTCACCCCTCCACTTT. Translation gives CAWSVGQPNSPLHF.

The V call is TRBV19, the J call TRBJ2-1; TRBD2 matches at 11 bases. V was pared by 5 bases and J by 6 bases, with 6 bases of the junction left unmatched. Germline assignment: CDR1 LNHDA and CDR2 SQIVND (reference sequence). This CDR3 is 15 amino acids long. For the CDR3, the DNA is TGTGCCAGTAGTTTCCAGGGACTAGCGGCCAATGAGCAGTTCTTC. It yields the protein CASSFQGLAANEQFF.

V usage is TRBV10-1 and J usage is TRBJ2-7, with 10 bases fitting TRBD1. The CDR3 has 15 residues. V was pared by 4 bases and J by 5 bases, with 8 bases of the junction left unmatched. Germline V gives CDR1 WNHNN, CDR2 SYGVQD (reference sequence). The DNA for the CDR3 is TGCGCCAGCAGTGGAACCGGGACAGGGGTCAACGAGCAGTACTTC. Protein product: CASSGTGTGVNEQYF.

This chain links TRBV10-3 with TRBJ2-3; 11 bases match TRBD2. With 3 bases clipped from V and 3 bases from J, the junction kept 11 bases outside the gene matches. Germline V CDR1 and CDR2: ENHRY, SYGVKD. The CDR3 covers 18 residues. CDR3 protein: CAISERKGRLAGTDTQYF. Written as DNA, the CDR3 is TGTGCCATCAGTGAAAGGAAGGGTCGACTAGCGGGGACAGATACGCAGTATTTT.

The V call is TRBV6-1, the J call TRBJ1-4; perhaps TRBD1 as D (5 bases). V was pared by 9 bases and J by 7 bases, with 15 bases between. This CDR3 is 13 amino acids long. Germline CDR1 is MNHNS and CDR2 is SASEGT. In nucleotides, the CDR3 is TGTGCCAGTGCAGGGAGGATAGGTGAAAAACTGTTTTTT. It translates to CASAGRIGEKLFF.

V is TRBV6-4 and J is TRBJ1-2; maybe TRBD1 (6 bases). The ends were cut back, 4 bases at V and 8 bases at J, with 14 bases in the middle. Germline V gives CDR1 MRHNA, CDR2 SNTAGT. The CDR3 is made up of 13 amino acids. CDR3 region: CASSGTGKRGYTF. DNA of the CDR3: TGTGCCAGCAGTGGCACAGGGAAACGAGGCTACACCTTC.

This chain uses TRBV19 with TRBJ2-3; 12 bases line up with TRBD1. The CDR3 has 17 amino acids. The germline gives CDR1 LNHDA, CDR2 SQIVND (reference sequence). Trimming at V came to 3 bases and at J to 2 bases, leaving 6 bases not matched to a gene. For the CDR3, the DNA is TGTGCCAGTAGTATTCAGGGGACAGGGGGCCCCACAGATACGCAGTATTTT. Translating gives CASSIQGTGGPTDTQYF. The whole variable domain, remainder taken from reference TRBV19 and TRBJ2-3, is DGGITQSPKYLFRKEGQNVTLSCEQNLNHDAMYWYRQDPGQGLRLIYYSQIVNDFQKGDIAEGYSVSREKKESFPLTVTSAQKNPTAFYLCASSIQGTGGPTDTQYFGPGTRLTVL.

The CDR3 DNA is TGTGCCAGCAGTTGGGACATAGATCAGCCCCAGCATTTT. This translates into CASSWDIDQPQHF. The rearrangement uses TRBV6-6 and TRBJ1-5, with D perhaps matching TRBD1 (6 bases). This CDR3 is 13 amino acids long. With 4 bases removed from V and 5 bases from J, the gap between germline ends came to 9 bases. CDR1 and CDR2 (germline): MNHNY, SVGAGI (reference sequence).

V gene TRBV5-1 combines with J gene TRBJ2-7, with TRBD1 matching 8 bases. The CDR3 totals 16 residues. The V and J ends lost 3 bases and 1 base, in that order; junction bases with no gene match: 9. From germline, CDR1 is SGHRS and CDR2 YFSETQ. CDR3: CASSYGLTGESYEQYF. CDR3 nucleotides: TGCGCCAGCAGCTATGGGTTGACAGGGGAATCCTACGAGCAGTACTTC.

This clone has only a few counts. The chain recombines TRBV25-1 with TRBJ2-1, with no clear D. The CDR3 is 15 amino acids. V shed 4 bases and J shed 1 base, with 11 bases lying between them. Germline-derived CDR1 and CDR2 are MGHDK and SYGVNS. The CDR3 sequence: CASSGEWSSYNEQFF. DNA for the CDR3: TGTGCCAGCAGTGGAGAATGGTCGTCCTACAATGAGCAGTTCTTC.

The V gene is TRBV2, the J gene TRBJ1-1; perhaps TRBD1 as D (5 bases). CDR1 SNHLY and CDR2 FYNNEI come from the germline V gene. This CDR3 has 13 amino acids. V gave up 7 bases and J gave up 11 bases, with 20 bases separating them. CDR3 in DNA: TGTGCCAGCACCCTGGGCCAGGGATTAACGGCTTTCTTT. It translates to CASTLGQGLTAFF.

This clone appeared a single time. J is TRBJ1-1 and V is TRBV18; D is possibly TRBD1 (5 bases). The CDR3 spans 14 residues. Trimming pared 2 bases from V and 0 bases from J, leaving 7 bases between. Germline V CDR1 and CDR2: KGHSH, LQKENI. Here the CDR3 reads CASSPTGMNTEAFF. CDR3 nucleotides: TGTGCCAGCTCACCAACAGGCATGAACACTGAAGCTTTCTTT.